This T cell receptor beta chain emerged from a study of CXCR3-negative and CXCR3-positive naive CD8 T cells. General study findings and limits: The study found more hydrophobic TRB CDR3s in CXCR3-positive naive cells than in CXCR3-negative naive cells. Unlike memory cells, which differed, naive CXCR3-negative and CXCR3-positive cells had similar TRBV-TRBJ usage.

Points on this clonotype: The antigen is unknown.

With UMI labels, 5' RACE was used to prepare the TRB cDNA libraries. TCRdb processed the 5' RACE reads again and assigns one entry to each CDR3 protein, with no DNA. In all, the sample yields about 81,000 distinct CDR3 sequences. The CDR3 has 16 amino acids. Germline assignment: CDR1 SGHTA and CDR2 FQGTGA. The sorting of each CD8+ T cell subset was done in triplicate, at approximately 310,000 cells each. CD45RO-CCR7+CD27+CD95- characterized naive CD8+ T cells. Specimen: naive CXCR3- CD8+ T cells from blood. The sample's subset: CD45RO-CCR7+CD27+CD95- naive CD8+ T cells lacking CXCR3 (TNR3-). V gene TRBV7-3 combines with J gene TRBJ2-5; the D call from TCRdb, TRBD1, cannot be confirmed without DNA. The TCR was taken from a human donor in good health. Some clones in this sample may be carry-over from other donors' samples. The CDR3 reads CASSFGHRPYQETQYF.